The clone carrying this T cell receptor (beta chain) occurred a few times. PCR amplification relied on 60 Vbeta primers (plus 13 Jbeta primers). Assay used: immunoSEQ multiplex PCR; TCRdb lists only in-frame clones, some missing. The top ten hold about 2.4% of the sample, which has about 170,000 clones, around 83% seen once. This sample is drawn from a study of cytomegalovirus exposure and HLA in healthy donors. This CDR3 spans 14 amino acids. The junction had 4 bases not matched to a gene; V was cut back by 5 bases and J by 0 bases. The V gene's germline CDR1 is SGHDT and CDR2 YYEEEE. Each of the donors was a healthy bone marrow donor.

The sample consisted of PBMCs. This TCR came from a man under 40 in good health and CMV-seropositive. The chain employs TRBV5-6 and TRBJ1-1; 7 nucleotides match TRBD1. The CDR3 DNA sequence: TGTGCCAGCAGGCCCACAGGGGTGAACACTGAAGCTTTCTTT. Translated: CASRPTGVNTEAFF.